This T cell receptor (beta chain) was documented in a study of long-term antiretroviral therapy in people with HIV. Version v3.0 of the immunoSEQ assay ran at survey level. TCRdb keeps only in-frame clones here, not all; method: immunoSEQ multiplex PCR. The table records around 8,000 clones, about 83% of them present only once. For this clone: Its antigen is undetermined.

This CDR3 is 15 amino acids long. CDR1 and CDR2 (germline): MNHEY, SMNVEV (reference sequence). Between the trimmed V and J ends, which lost 5 bases and 4 bases, there was a span of 17 bases. General observations from the study: Information pertaining to ART adherence, viral resistance or therapeutic modifications was not obtained. An increase in diversity followed ART, yet levels stayed below transplant donor controls.

V gene TRBV27 combines with J gene TRBJ2-5; D is unclear. The sequences come from unsorted PBMCs, collected 0.3 years before starting antiretroviral therapy. The sequence derives from a man aged 25 to 40 with HIV. The CDR3 DNA sequence: TGTGCCAGCAGTCCCAAGGATCCATCAACAGAGACCCAGTACTTC. Protein: CASSPKDPSTETQYF.